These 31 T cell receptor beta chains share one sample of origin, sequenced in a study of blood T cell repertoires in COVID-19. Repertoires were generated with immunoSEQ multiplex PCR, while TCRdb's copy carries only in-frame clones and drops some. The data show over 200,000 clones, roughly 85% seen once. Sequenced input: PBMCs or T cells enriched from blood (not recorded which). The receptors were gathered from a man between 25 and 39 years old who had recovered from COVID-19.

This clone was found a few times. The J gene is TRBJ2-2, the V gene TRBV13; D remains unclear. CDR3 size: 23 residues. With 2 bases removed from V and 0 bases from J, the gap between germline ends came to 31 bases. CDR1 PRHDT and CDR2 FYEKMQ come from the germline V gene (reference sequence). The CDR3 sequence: CASSLSVSFGTLNPTANTGELFF. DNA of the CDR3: TGTGCCAGCAGCTTATCCGTGAGTTTTGGAACTTTAAACCCAACAGCGAACACCGGGGAGCTGTTTTTT.

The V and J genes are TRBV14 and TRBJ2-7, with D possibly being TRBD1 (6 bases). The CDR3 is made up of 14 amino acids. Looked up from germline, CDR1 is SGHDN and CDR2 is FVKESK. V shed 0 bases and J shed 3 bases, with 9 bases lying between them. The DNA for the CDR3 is TGTGCCAGCAGCCAAGATACAGGGATCTACGAGCAGTACTTC. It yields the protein CASSQDTGIYEQYF.

The CDR3 loop is CAWTVSGSTEAFF. CDR3 DNA: TGTGCCTGGACGGTGTCAGGAAGTACTGAAGCTTTCTTT. The rearrangement uses TRBV30 and TRBJ1-1, with D unresolved. V shed 4 bases and J shed 5 bases, with 14 bases lying between them. CDR3 size: 13 residues. Looked up from germline, CDR1 is GTSNPN and CDR2 is SVGIG (reference sequence).

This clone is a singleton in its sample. The CDR3 nucleotides are TGTGCCAGCAGCTTCGGACAGGGGAATTCACCCCTCCACTTT. This gives the protein CASSFGQGNSPLHF. The chain combines TRBV7-9 with TRBJ1-6; 9 bases fit TRBD1. CDR3 length: 14 amino acids. J lost 7 bases, V lost 3 bases, and 1 base had no gene match. CDR1 is SEHNR and CDR2 is FQNEAQ in the germline V gene (reference sequence).

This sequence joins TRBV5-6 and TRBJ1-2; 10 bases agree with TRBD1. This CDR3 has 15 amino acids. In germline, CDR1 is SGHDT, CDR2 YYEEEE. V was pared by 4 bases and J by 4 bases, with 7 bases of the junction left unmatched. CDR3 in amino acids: CASSLWTGGFYGYTF. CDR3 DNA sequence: TGTGCCAGCAGCCTATGGACAGGGGGATTCTATGGCTACACCTTC.

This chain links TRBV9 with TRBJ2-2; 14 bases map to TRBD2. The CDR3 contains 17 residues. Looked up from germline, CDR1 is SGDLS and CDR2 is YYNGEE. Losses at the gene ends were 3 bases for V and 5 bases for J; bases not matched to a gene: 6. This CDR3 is CASSAPGLAGGTGELFF. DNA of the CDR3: TGTGCCAGCAGCGCCCCAGGACTAGCGGGAGGTACCGGGGAGCTGTTTTTT.

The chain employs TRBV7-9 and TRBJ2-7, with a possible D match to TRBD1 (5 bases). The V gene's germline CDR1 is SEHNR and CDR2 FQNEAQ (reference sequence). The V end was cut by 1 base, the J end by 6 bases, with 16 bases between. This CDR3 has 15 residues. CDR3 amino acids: CASSLVLSAGREQYF. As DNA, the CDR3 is TGTGCCAGCAGCTTAGTCTTGTCGGCAGGGCGCGAGCAGTACTTC.

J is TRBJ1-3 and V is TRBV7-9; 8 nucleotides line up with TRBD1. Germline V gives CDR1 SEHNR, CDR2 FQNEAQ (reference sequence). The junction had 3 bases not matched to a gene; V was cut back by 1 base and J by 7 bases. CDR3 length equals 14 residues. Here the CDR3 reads CASSLGTGWNTIYF. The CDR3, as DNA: TGTGCCAGCAGCTTAGGGACAGGGTGGAACACCATATATTTT.

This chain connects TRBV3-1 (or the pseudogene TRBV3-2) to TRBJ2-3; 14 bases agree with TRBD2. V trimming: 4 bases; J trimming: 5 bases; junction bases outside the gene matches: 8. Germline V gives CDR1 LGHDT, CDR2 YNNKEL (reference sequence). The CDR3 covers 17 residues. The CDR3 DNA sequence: TGTGCCAGCAGCCTGACCGGGACTAGCGGGGGCATAGATACGCAGTATTTT. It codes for CASSLTGTSGGIDTQYF.

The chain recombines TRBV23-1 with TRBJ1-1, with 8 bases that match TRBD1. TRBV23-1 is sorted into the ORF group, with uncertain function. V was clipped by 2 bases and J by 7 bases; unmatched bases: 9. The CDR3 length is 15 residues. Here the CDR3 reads CASSQPPGQGDEAFF. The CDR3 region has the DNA TGCGCCAGCAGTCAACCTCCAGGACAGGGTGATGAAGCTTTCTTT.

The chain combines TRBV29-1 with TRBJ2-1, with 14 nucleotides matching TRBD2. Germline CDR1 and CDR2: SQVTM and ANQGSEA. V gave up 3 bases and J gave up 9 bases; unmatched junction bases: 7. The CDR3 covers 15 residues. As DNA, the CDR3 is TGCAGCGTTGAGGGGGGACTAGCGGGAGTCAGTGAGCAGTTCTTC. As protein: CSVEGGLAGVSEQFF.

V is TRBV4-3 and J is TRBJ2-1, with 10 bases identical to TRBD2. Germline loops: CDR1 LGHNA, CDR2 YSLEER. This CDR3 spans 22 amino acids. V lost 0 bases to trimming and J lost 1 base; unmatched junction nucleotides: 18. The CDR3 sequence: CASSQDSPLSSGGPLSYNEQFF. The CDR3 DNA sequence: TGCGCCAGCAGCCAAGATAGCCCTTTAAGTAGCGGGGGGCCCTTATCCTACAATGAGCAGTTCTTC.

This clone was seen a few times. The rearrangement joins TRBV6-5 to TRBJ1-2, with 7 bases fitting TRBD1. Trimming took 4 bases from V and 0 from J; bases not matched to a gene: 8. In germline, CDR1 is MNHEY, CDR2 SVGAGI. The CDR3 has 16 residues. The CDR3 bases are TGTGCCAGCAGTTTGTCTCGGGACAGACCTAACTATGGCTACACCTTC. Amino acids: CASSLSRDRPNYGYTF.

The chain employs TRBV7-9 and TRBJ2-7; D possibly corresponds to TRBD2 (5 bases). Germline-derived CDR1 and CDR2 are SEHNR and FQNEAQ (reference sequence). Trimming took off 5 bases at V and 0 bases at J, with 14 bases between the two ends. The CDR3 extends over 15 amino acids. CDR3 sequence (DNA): TGTGCCAGCAGCCCCCCCGGGGTGTTCTCCTACGAGCAGTACTTC. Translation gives CASSPPGVFSYEQYF.

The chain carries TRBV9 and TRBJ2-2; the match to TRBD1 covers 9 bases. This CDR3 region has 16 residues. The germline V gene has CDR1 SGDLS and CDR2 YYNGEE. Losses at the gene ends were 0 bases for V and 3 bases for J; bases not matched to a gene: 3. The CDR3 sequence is CASSVEGQGDTGELFF. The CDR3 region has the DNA TGTGCCAGCAGCGTAGAGGGACAGGGTGACACCGGGGAGCTGTTTTTT. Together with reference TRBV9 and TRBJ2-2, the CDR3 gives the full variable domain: DSGVTQTPKHLITATGQRVTLRCSPRSGDLSVYWYQQSLDQGLQFLIQYYNGEERAKGNILERFSAQQFPDLHSELNLSSLELGDSALYFCASSVEGQGDTGELFFGEGSRLTVL.

This CDR3 is CSAGFSSYEQYF. The CDR3, as DNA: TGCAGCGCGGGTTTTAGCTCCTACGAGCAGTACTTC. The J gene is TRBJ2-7, the V gene TRBV29-1, with D hard to call. The length of the CDR3 is 12 residues. Germline-derived CDR1 and CDR2 are SQVTM and ANQGSEA. The V end was cut by 7 bases, the J end by 0 bases, with 10 bases between.

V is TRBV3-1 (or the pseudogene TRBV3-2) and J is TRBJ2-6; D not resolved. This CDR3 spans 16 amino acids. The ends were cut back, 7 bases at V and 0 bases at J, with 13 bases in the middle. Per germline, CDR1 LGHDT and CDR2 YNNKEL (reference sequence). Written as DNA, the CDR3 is TGTGCCAGCACCCCCTTCAGTGGCTCTGGGGCCAACGTCCTGACTTTC. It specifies CASTPFSGSGANVLTF.

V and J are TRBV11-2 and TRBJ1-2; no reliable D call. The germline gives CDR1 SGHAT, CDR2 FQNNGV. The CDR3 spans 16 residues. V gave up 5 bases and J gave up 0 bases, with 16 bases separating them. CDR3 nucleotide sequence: TGTGCCAGCAGCCTCTCCGGCGGAAACACTAACTATGGCTACACCTTC. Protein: CASSLSGGNTNYGYTF.

Written as DNA, the CDR3 is TGCGCCAGCAGCTTGCTACCTAGCGGCGATGAGCAGTTCTTC. This gives the protein CASSLLPSGDEQFF. V gene TRBV5-1 combines with J gene TRBJ2-1, with 7 nucleotides matching TRBD2. The germline V gene has CDR1 SGHRS and CDR2 YFSETQ. The CDR3 spans 14 residues. The V gene end was trimmed by 1 base and the J gene end by 8 bases; junction bases not matched to a gene: 6.

The CDR3 sequence is CASSQDPGTGSNEQYF. The CDR3, as DNA: TGCGCCAGCAGCCAAGATCCAGGGACAGGGTCTAACGAGCAGTACTTC. V and J are TRBV4-1 and TRBJ2-7; 9 positions agree with TRBD1. The germline CDR1 and CDR2 sequences are MGHRA and YSYEKL. V shed 0 bases and J 5 bases; nucleotides not matched to a gene: 8. CDR3 size: 16 residues.

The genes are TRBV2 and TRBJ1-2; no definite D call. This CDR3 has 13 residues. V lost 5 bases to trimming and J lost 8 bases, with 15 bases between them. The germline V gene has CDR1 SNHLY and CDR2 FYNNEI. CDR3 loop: CASSSSSARGYTF. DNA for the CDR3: TGTGCCAGCAGTAGCTCGTCGGCCAGGGGCTACACCTTC.

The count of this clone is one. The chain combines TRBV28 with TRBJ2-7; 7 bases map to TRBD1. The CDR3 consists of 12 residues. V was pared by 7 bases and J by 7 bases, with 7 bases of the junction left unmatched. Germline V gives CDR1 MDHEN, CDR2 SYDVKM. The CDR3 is CASIGTETEQYF. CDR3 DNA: TGTGCCAGCATCGGGACAGAGACTGAGCAGTACTTC.

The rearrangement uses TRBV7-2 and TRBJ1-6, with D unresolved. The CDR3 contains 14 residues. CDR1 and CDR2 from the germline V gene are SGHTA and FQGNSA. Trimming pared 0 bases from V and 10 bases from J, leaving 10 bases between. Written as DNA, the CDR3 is TGTGCCAGCAGCTTAGCAGTAGCTAACTCACCCCTCCACTTT. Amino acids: CASSLAVANSPLHF.

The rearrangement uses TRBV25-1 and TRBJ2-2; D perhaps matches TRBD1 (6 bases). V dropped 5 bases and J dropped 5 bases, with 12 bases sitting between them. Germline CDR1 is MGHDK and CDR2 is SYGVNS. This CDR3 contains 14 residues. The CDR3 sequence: CASSRAGDTGELFF. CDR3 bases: TGTGCCAGCAGTCGGGCAGGGGATACCGGGGAGCTGTTTTTT.

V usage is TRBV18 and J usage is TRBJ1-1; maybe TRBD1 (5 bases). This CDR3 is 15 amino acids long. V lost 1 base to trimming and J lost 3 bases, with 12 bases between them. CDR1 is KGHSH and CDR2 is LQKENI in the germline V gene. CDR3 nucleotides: TGTGCCAGCTCACCACGGAGGGGTAGGGACACTGAAGCTTTCTTT. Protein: CASSPRRGRDTEAFF. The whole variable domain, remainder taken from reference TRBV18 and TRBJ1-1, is NAGVMQNPRHLVRRRGQEARLRCSPMKGHSHVYWYRQLPEEGLKFMVYLQKENIIDESGMPKERFSAEFPKEGPSILRIQQVVRGDSAAYFCASSPRRGRDTEAFFGQGTRLTVV.

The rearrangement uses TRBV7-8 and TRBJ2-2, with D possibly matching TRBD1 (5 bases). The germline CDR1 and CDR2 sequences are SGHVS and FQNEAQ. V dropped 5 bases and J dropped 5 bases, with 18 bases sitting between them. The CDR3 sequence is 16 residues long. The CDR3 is CASSLDSPGRTGELFF. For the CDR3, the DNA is TGTGCCAGCAGCCTTGACAGCCCGGGTAGAACCGGGGAGCTGTTTTTT.

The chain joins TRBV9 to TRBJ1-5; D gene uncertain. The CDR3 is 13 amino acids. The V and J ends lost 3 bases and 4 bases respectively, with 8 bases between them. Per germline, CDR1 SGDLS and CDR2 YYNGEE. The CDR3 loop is CASSGGLNQPQHF. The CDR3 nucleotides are TGTGCCAGCAGCGGCGGGCTAAATCAGCCCCAGCATTTT. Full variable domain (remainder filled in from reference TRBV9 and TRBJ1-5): DSGVTQTPKHLITATGQRVTLRCSPRSGDLSVYWYQQSLDQGLQFLIQYYNGEERAKGNILERFSAQQFPDLHSELNLSSLELGDSALYFCASSGGLNQPQHFGDGTRLSIL.

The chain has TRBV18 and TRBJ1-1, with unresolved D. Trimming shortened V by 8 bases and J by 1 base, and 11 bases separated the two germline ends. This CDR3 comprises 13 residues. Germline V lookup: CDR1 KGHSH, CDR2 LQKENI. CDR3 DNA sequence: TGTGCCAGCGGCCTTCGAACGAACACTGAAGCTTTCTTT. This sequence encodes CASGLRTNTEAFF.

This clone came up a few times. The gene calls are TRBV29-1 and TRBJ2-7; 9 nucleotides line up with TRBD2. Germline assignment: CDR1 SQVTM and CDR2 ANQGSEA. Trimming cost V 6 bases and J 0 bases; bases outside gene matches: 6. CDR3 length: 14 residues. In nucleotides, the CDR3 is TGCAGCGTAGAATCGACTAGCGGCTCCTACGAGCAGTACTTC. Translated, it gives CSVESTSGSYEQYF.

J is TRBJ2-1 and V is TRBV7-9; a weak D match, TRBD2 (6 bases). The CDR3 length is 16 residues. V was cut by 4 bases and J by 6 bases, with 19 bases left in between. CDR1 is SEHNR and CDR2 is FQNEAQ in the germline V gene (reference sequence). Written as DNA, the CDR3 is TGTGCCAGCAGCTCCGTGGTATTAGGGGACTCCAATGAGCAGTTCTTC. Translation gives CASSSVVLGDSNEQFF.

In nucleotides, the CDR3 is TGTGCCAGCAGCTTAATCCCAACAGGGAATAATTCACCCCTCCACTTT. Protein sequence: CASSLIPTGNNSPLHF. The chain has TRBV7-9 and TRBJ1-6; tentatively, D is TRBD1 (6 bases). Germline lookup yields CDR1 SEHNR and CDR2 FQNEAQ (reference sequence). V gave up 2 bases and J gave up 5 bases, with 13 bases separating them. This CDR3 is 16 amino acids long.